The 17 T cell receptor beta chains below come from one sample, sequenced in a study of T cell changes during pregnancy in multiple sclerosis (dated by TCRdb to between 2019 and 2020). The library was generated by the immunoSEQ multiplex PCR assay. This immuneACCESS table, as held by TCRdb, lists in-frame sequences with V and J called but not all clones. Of the missing ones, under half trace to an unresolved V gene in checked studies; the others have no known cause. Within this sample are tens of thousands of clones, with roughly 92% of them counted one time only. In total, the top ten clones hold just under 2% of the sample. Sequencing was performed on peripheral blood, taken in the second trimester of pregnancy. These receptors were collected from a female donor with multiple sclerosis, enrolled in a pregnancy study.

The chain recombines TRBV15 with TRBJ2-4; 9 nucleotides agree with TRBD1. With 1 base clipped from V and 0 bases from J, the junction kept 7 bases outside the gene matches. In germline, CDR1 is LNHNV, CDR2 YYDKDF (reference sequence). CDR3 size: 18 residues. The CDR3 here is CATSRGATGGQAKNIQYF. The CDR3 DNA sequence: TGTGCCACCAGCAGAGGGGCCACAGGGGGCCAAGCCAAAAACATTCAGTACTTC.

This chain joins TRBV16 and TRBJ2-1; tentative D call: TRBD1 (6 bases). V was shortened by 4 bases and J by 8 bases, with 15 bases between the two germline ends. In germline, CDR1 is KGHSY, CDR2 FQNENV. This CDR3 has 14 residues. CDR3 in amino acids: CASSRRTRGDEQFF. CDR3 coding DNA: TGTGCCAGCAGCCGTAGGACCAGGGGCGATGAGCAGTTCTTC.

The J gene is TRBJ1-5, the V gene TRBV11-3, with a weak D call TRBD1 (5 bases). This CDR3 has 15 amino acids. Germline V CDR1 and CDR2: SGHNT, YENEEA. V lost 5 bases and J 3 bases, leaving 14 bases between the germline ends. The CDR3 DNA follows: TGTGCCAGCAGCCGGGGGGGAGGCATCAATCAGCCCCAGCATTTT. Residues: CASSRGGGINQPQHF.

The V call is TRBV30, the J call TRBJ2-2; D may be TRBD1 (5 bases). From germline, CDR1 is GTSNPN and CDR2 SVGIG (reference sequence). The CDR3 has 13 residues. Trimming took 6 bases from V and 4 from J, leaving 12 bases between them. CDR3 sequence (DNA): TGTGCCTGTAGACAGACCTCCACCGGGGAGCTGTTTTTT. This encodes CACRQTSTGELFF.

The chain carries TRBV28 and TRBJ2-3, with D perhaps matching TRBD1 (6 bases). The V and J ends lost 5 bases and 2 bases respectively, with 20 bases between them. Germline loops: CDR1 MDHEN, CDR2 SYDVKM. The length of the CDR3 is 17 residues. This chain's CDR3 is CASSHLNRDTLTDTQYF. The DNA for the CDR3 is TGTGCCAGCAGTCATTTAAACAGGGACACCCTCACAGATACGCAGTATTTT. Looking up the rest from reference TRBV28 and TRBJ2-3 gives the full variable domain: DVKVTQSSRYLVKRTGEKVFLECVQDMDHENMFWYRQDPGLGLRLIYFSYDVKMKEKGDIPEGYSVSREKKERFSLILESASTNQTSMYLCASSHLNRDTLTDTQYFGPGTRLTVL.

This sequence joins TRBV20-1 and TRBJ2-7; D is possibly TRBD1 (6 bases). The CDR3 runs to 11 residues. V lost 5 bases to trimming and J lost 4 bases, with 9 bases between them. Germline assignment: CDR1 DFQATT and CDR2 SNEGSKA (reference sequence). The CDR3 nucleotides read TGCAGTGCTGTGGACAGTTACGAGCAGTACTTC. Translating it yields CSAVDSYEQYF.

The V call is TRBV7-6, the J call TRBJ1-1; D is possibly TRBD1 (5 bases). Germline-derived CDR1 and CDR2 are SGHVS and FNYEAQ. CDR3 size: 14 residues. Trimming shortened V by 2 bases and J by 5 bases, and 12 bases separated the two germline ends. The CDR3 region has the DNA TGTGCCAGCAGCTTACAAGGGGCGGAGACTGAAGCTTTCTTT. Encoded protein: CASSLQGAETEAFF.

The gene calls are TRBV7-2 and TRBJ2-3; 12 bases match TRBD2. Per germline, CDR1 SGHTA and CDR2 FQGNSA. The V segment lost 4 bases and the J segment 8 bases; nucleotides outside the gene matches: 13. This CDR3 comprises 17 residues. The CDR3 protein is CASSSQPSSGGAATQYF. The CDR3 region has the DNA TGTGCCAGCAGCTCCCAACCATCTAGCGGGGGGGCGGCTACGCAGTATTTT.

The chain combines TRBV2 with TRBJ2-7; 10 nucleotides line up with TRBD1. Trimming at V came to 5 bases and at J to 5 bases, leaving 6 bases not matched to a gene. The CDR3 is 14 amino acids. CDR1 and CDR2 from the germline V gene are SNHLY and FYNNEI. The CDR3 DNA reads TGTGCCAGCAGTTGGGACAGGGGCGAACACGAGCAGTACTTC. Its protein product is CASSWDRGEHEQYF. Looking up the rest from reference TRBV2 and TRBJ2-7 gives the full variable domain: EPEVTQTPSHQVTQMGQEVILRCVPISNHLYFYWYRQILGQKVEFLVSFYNNEISEKSEIFDDQFSVERPDGSNFTLKIRSTKLEDSAMYFCASSWDRGEHEQYFGPGTRLTVT.

The chain joins TRBV4-3 to TRBJ1-5; TRBD1 might be the D (6 bases). V was pared by 1 base and J by 5 bases, with 12 bases between. CDR3 size: 15 residues. Germline V gives CDR1 LGHNA, CDR2 YSLEER. The CDR3 DNA is TGCGCCAGCAGCCAAGCCAACAGGGTGGATCAGCCCCAGCATTTT. It yields the protein CASSQANRVDQPQHF.

V is TRBV28 and J is TRBJ2-1; D possibly corresponds to TRBD2 (6 bases). This CDR3 region has 15 residues. Germline values: CDR1 MDHEN, CDR2 SYDVKM. V lost 3 bases to trimming and J lost 7 bases, with 16 bases between them. Written as DNA, the CDR3 is TGTGCCAGCAGTTTGAGGCAGGGAGGTTTTAATGAGCAGTTCTTC. The encoded protein is CASSLRQGGFNEQFF. Supplemented by reference TRBV28 and TRBJ2-1, the full variable domain reads DVKVTQSSRYLVKRTGEKVFLECVQDMDHENMFWYRQDPGLGLRLIYFSYDVKMKEKGDIPEGYSVSREKKERFSLILESASTNQTSMYLCASSLRQGGFNEQFFGPGTRLTVL.

The rearrangement links TRBV27 to TRBJ2-7; TRBD2 might be the D (6 bases). The CDR3 spans 15 residues. V was pared by 6 bases and J by 3 bases, with 18 bases between. Germline-derived CDR1 and CDR2 are MNHEY and SMNVEV (reference sequence). The CDR3 DNA is TGTGCCAGCAGCGAGAGCCGGGACTTATACTACGAGCAGTACTTC. Its translation: CASSESRDLYYEQYF.

The chain uses TRBV6-1 and TRBJ2-7; D is perhaps TRBD1 (6 bases). Between the trimmed V and J ends, which lost 2 bases and 4 bases, there was a span of 15 bases. Germline CDR1 and CDR2: MNHNS and SASEGT. CDR3 length: 15 amino acids. The CDR3 spells CASSERQGLEYEQYF. In DNA form, the CDR3 reads TGTGCCAGCAGTGAACGGCAGGGGCTTGAGTACGAGCAGTACTTC.

The chain combines TRBV28 with TRBJ1-4; perhaps TRBD1 as D (6 bases). The germline gives CDR1 MDHEN, CDR2 SYDVKM. This CDR3 contains 15 residues. With 3 bases removed from V and 7 bases from J, the gap between germline ends came to 15 bases. The CDR3 loop is CASSFGNRVVEKLFF. The DNA of the CDR3 is TGTGCCAGCAGTTTTGGGAACAGGGTCGTTGAAAAACTGTTTTTT.

In this sample, this clone turned up once. The rearrangement uses TRBV5-3 and TRBJ2-7, with 8 nucleotides matching TRBD1. TRBV5-3 carries the ORF label, with uncertain function. J was trimmed by 4 bases and V by 4 bases; bases with no gene match: 10. CDR3 size: 15 residues. The CDR3 bases are TGTGCCAGAAGCCTACCCGGGACAGGCAATTACGAGCAGTACTTC. Amino acids: CARSLPGTGNYEQYF.

CDR3 protein: CASSLGQGSGYTF. CDR3 coding DNA: TGTGCCAGCAGCTTAGGACAGGGAAGCGGCTACACCTTC. The gene calls are TRBV7-2 and TRBJ1-2; 7 nucleotides align to TRBD1. There are 13 residues in the CDR3. The V segment lost 1 base and the J segment 8 bases; nucleotides outside the gene matches: 4. Germline-derived CDR1 and CDR2 are SGHTA and FQGNSA.

The V call is TRBV9, the J call TRBJ2-3; D possibly corresponds to TRBD1 (6 bases). Germline CDR1 and CDR2: SGDLS and YYNGEE. This CDR3 spans 17 amino acids. V shed 0 bases and J shed 2 bases, with 16 bases lying between them. CDR3 sequence: CASSVASGASYTDTQYF. CDR3 sequence (DNA): TGTGCCAGCAGCGTAGCATCAGGGGCGTCGTACACAGATACGCAGTATTTT.